One and the same sample provided the 14 T cell receptor beta chains below, sequenced in a study of response to subunit inactivated influenza vaccine. TCRdb redid the calling of the RT-PCR reads with MiXCR, one entry per CDR3 protein. The data contain about 520,000 distinct CDR3 sequences, approximately 7.2% of them singletons. Sample: PBMCs from blood, taken less than 25 months after vaccination. Receptor source: a man aged 50 to 69 who received an inactivated influenza vaccine.

This clonotype was counted at least ten times. The chain is built from TRBV27 and TRBJ1-1, with D possibly being TRBD1 (5 bases). Deletions cut 2 bases from V and 4 bases from J, with 14 bases between. This CDR3 contains 15 residues. Germline V gives CDR1 MNHEY, CDR2 SMNVEV (reference sequence). CDR3: CASSLRYGGGTEAFF. As DNA, the CDR3 is TGTGCCAGCAGTTTACGGTACGGGGGTGGCACTGAAGCTTTCTTT.

The J gene is TRBJ2-7, the V gene TRBV10-3; D is possibly TRBD2 (6 bases). The CDR3 totals 15 residues. Germline V lookup: CDR1 ENHRY, CDR2 SYGVKD. V gave up 1 base and J gave up 6 bases, with 16 bases separating them. Here the CDR3 DNA reads TGTGCCATCAGTGAGTGGGGGGTACCCGAAACCGAGCAGTACTTC. Translated, it gives CAISEWGVPETEQYF.

This clonotype was detected only a few times. V usage is TRBV4-1 and J usage is TRBJ1-1, with 9 bases fitting TRBD1. Germline CDR1 and CDR2: MGHRA and YSYEKL. The junction had 4 bases not matched to a gene; V was cut back by 0 bases and J by 5 bases. The CDR3 is 15 residues long. The CDR3 sequence is CASSQEGQGGTEAFF. The CDR3 nucleotides read TGCGCCAGCAGCCAAGAGGGACAGGGAGGAACTGAAGCTTTCTTT.

This clonotype was picked up many times. The chain joins TRBV2 to TRBJ1-4, with D possibly matching TRBD1 (6 bases). The CDR3 runs to 12 residues. Germline V CDR1 and CDR2: SNHLY, FYNNEI. Trimming stripped 8 bases from V and 8 bases from J, with 12 bases between. CDR3 residues: CASRKQGEKLFF. In DNA, the CDR3 is TGTGCCAGCCGTAAACAGGGCGAAAAACTGTTTTTT.

This clonotype was counted between two and nine times. V is TRBV9 and J is TRBJ2-7, with D unresolved. Germline CDR1 reads SGDLS; CDR2 reads YYNGEE. There are 14 residues in the CDR3. Trimming took off 0 bases at V and 6 bases at J, with 13 bases between the two ends. The CDR3 region is CASSVEPSFGEQYF. The CDR3 bases are TGTGCCAGCAGCGTAGAGCCCTCTTTCGGCGAGCAGTACTTC.

This chain joins TRBV20-1 and TRBJ2-1; no clear D. This CDR3 region has 13 residues. V lost 0 bases, J lost 7 bases, and 10 bases lay in between. Germline values: CDR1 DFQATT, CDR2 SNEGSKA (reference sequence). DNA for the CDR3: TGCAGTGCTAGAGATTGGACCGTTAATGAGCAGTTCTTC. Protein product: CSARDWTVNEQFF.

This clonotype was seen only a few times. The gene calls are TRBV20-1 and TRBJ2-7; D might be TRBD1 (5 bases). V was shortened by 6 bases and J by 1 base, with 16 bases between the two germline ends. This CDR3 is built from 14 residues. Germline CDR1 reads DFQATT; CDR2 reads SNEGSKA (reference sequence). The DNA for the CDR3 is TGCAGTGCCCGTCGCAGGGCCCTATCCTACGAGCAGTACTTC. Protein sequence: CSARRRALSYEQYF.

The rearrangement links TRBV10-3 to TRBJ2-1, with a tentative D call TRBD1 (6 bases). The V and J ends lost 4 bases and 8 bases respectively, with 9 bases between them. CDR3 length: 12 amino acids. From germline, CDR1 is ENHRY and CDR2 SYGVKD. CDR3 DNA sequence: TGTGCCATCAGTGCCAGGGGCGATGAGCAGTTCTTC. Translated: CAISARGDEQFF.

This clonotype was seen many times. The gene calls are TRBV7-8 and TRBJ2-3, with TRBD2 matching over 8 bases. Germline values: CDR1 SGHVS, CDR2 FQNEAQ. The CDR3 loop spans 13 amino acids. Trimming at V came to 7 bases and at J to 7 bases, leaving 7 bases not matched to a gene. CDR3 residues: CASTLAGGNTQYF. CDR3 in DNA: TGTGCCAGCACCTTGGCGGGGGGAAATACGCAGTATTTT.

In this sample, this clonotype turned up a few times. The chain links TRBV12-3 or TRBV12-4 to TRBJ2-3; tentatively, D is TRBD1 (5 bases). Trimming took 1 base from V and 4 from J, leaving 12 bases between them. This CDR3 region has 15 residues. Written as DNA, the CDR3 is TGTGCCAGCAGTTTAGGTCCCCAGGGCGCAGATACGCAGTATTTT. Its protein product is CASSLGPQGADTQYF.

Only a few counts were recorded for this clonotype. In DNA form, the CDR3 reads TGTGCCATCAAAGCGGCCCTTAGCACAGATACGCAGTATTTT. Translating gives CAIKAALSTDTQYF. This chain links TRBV7-9 with TRBJ2-3; weak D call: TRBD2 (5 bases). The CDR3 runs 14 residues. Trimming removed 10 bases from V and 0 bases from J, with 14 bases in between. Per the germline V gene, CDR1 is SEHNR and CDR2 is FQNEAQ (reference sequence).

This clonotype was recorded many times. DNA for the CDR3: TGTGCCAGCAGCCAGGGAGAGGAAAAACTGTTTTTT. Protein: CASSQGEEKLFF. This chain uses TRBV3-1 with TRBJ1-4; the D is unclear. CDR1 and CDR2 (germline): LGHDT, YNNKEL (reference sequence). V lost 3 bases to trimming and J lost 8 bases, with 7 bases between them. The CDR3 contains 12 residues.

This clonotype was seen at least ten times. The chain combines TRBV7-2 with TRBJ2-7; 8 nucleotides agree with TRBD2. CDR1 and CDR2 (germline): SGHTA, FQGNSA. The ends lost 2 bases at V and 4 bases at J; junction bases unmatched: 7. There are 15 residues in the CDR3. This chain's CDR3 is CASSLSPGGTYEQYF. CDR3 coding DNA: TGTGCCAGCAGCTTATCGCCGGGAGGGACTTACGAGCAGTACTTC.

This clonotype was seen repeatedly, ten times or more. The chain couples TRBV9 to TRBJ1-1; D remains ambiguous. Trimming stripped 4 bases from V and 4 bases from J, with 11 bases between. From germline, CDR1 is SGDLS and CDR2 YYNGEE. This CDR3 region has 13 residues. This CDR3 reads CASSKRVGTEAFF. As DNA, the CDR3 is TGTGCCAGCAGCAAGAGGGTGGGCACTGAAGCTTTCTTT.